Described below is a single TCR beta chain sequence and its context. The data are from a study of control samples from healthy donors and cancer patients. The repertoire was sequenced with immunoSEQ multiplex PCR; TCRdb's copy has only in-frame clones and lacks some. The repertoire includes about 130,000 clones, about 95% of them detected once, and 3.5% to 4% sits in the top ten. Per the germline V gene, CDR1 is LNHDA and CDR2 is SQIVND (reference sequence). The V end lost 3 bases, the J end lost 6 bases, and 14 bases lay between the germline ends. The CDR3 is 14 amino acids. V gene TRBV19 combines with J gene TRBJ2-5; D is unresolved. This receptor was obtained from a man under 40 in good health. The sample was blood. The CDR3 protein is CASSISSVPKTQYF. The DNA of the CDR3 is TGTGCCAGTAGTATTTCCTCAGTTCCGAAGACCCAGTACTTC.